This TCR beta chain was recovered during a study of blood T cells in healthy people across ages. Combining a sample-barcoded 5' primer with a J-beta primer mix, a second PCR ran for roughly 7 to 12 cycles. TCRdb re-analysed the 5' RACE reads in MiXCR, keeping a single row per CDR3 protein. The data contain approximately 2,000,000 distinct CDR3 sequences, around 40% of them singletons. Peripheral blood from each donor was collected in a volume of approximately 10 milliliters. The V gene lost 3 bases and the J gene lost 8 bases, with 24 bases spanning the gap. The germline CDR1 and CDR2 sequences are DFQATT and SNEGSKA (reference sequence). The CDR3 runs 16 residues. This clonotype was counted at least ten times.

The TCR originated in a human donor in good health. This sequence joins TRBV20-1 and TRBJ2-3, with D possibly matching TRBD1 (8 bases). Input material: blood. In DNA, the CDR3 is TGCAGTGCTAGGCTGGACAGGGAGTATGGGGGGGTTACGCAGTATTTT. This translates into CSARLDREYGGVTQYF.